This T cell receptor (beta chain) was sequenced during a study of blood T cells in healthy people across ages. The germline CDR1 and CDR2 sequences are SGHTA and FQGTGA. The CDR3 has 18 residues. Trimming stripped 3 bases from V and 0 bases from J, with 18 bases between. Next came a second PCR, run for about 7 to 12 cycles, which used a sample-barcoded 5' primer along with a J-beta primer mix. Every cDNA molecule carried a tag from a template-switch adaptor bearing 12 random nucleotides. TCRdb used MiXCR to reprocess the 5' RACE reads, holding one entry per CDR3 protein. Among about 1.5 million distinct CDR3 sequences listed, approximately 43% were seen once. Study-wide findings and caveats: The study could not conclusively compare naive and antigen-experienced cells, given its unsorted PBMCs.

This clonotype was counted between two and nine times. Its antigen is unknown. Peripheral blood, about 9.4 milliliters per donor, was collected. Per sample, no less than 6 micrograms of total RNA were extracted. The chain has TRBV7-3 and TRBJ2-1; D possibly matches TRBD1 or TRBD2 (5 bases each). This clonotype originated in a woman under 30 in good health. Sequenced: blood. The DNA for the CDR3 is TGTGCCAGCAGCTTGGCATATAGCGAGGGGAGCTCCTACAATGAGCAGTTCTTC. Protein sequence: CASSLAYSEGSSYNEQFF.